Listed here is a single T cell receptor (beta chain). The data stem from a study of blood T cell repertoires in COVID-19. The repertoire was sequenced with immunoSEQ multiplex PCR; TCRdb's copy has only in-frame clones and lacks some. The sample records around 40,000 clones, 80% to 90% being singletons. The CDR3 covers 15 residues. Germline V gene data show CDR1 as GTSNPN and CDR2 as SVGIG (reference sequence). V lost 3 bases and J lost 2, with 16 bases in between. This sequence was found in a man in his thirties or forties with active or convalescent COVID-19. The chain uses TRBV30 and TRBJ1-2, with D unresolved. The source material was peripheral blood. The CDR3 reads CAWRGRELLNYGYTF. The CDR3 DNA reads TGTGCCTGGAGAGGACGGGAACTTCTCAACTATGGCTACACCTTC.